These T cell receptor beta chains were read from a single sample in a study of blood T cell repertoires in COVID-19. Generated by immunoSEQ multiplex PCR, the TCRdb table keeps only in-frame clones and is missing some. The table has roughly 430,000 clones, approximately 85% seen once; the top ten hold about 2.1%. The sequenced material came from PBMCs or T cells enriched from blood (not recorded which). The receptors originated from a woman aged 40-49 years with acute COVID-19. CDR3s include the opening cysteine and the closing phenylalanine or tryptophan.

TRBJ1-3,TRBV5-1,CASTGAGNTIYF
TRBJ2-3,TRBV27,CASSLSIIRAYTDTQYF
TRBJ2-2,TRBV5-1,CASSLAWNTGELFF
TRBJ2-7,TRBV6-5,CASRSSGETYEQYF
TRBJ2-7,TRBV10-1,CASRHTGTSLNHYEQYF
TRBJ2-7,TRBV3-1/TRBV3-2,CASRHTTRGSGEQYF
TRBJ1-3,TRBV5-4,CASRVRTGNTIYF
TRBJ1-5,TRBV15,CATSRSGVRSQPQHF
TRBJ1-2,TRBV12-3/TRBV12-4,CASSLTGASYTF
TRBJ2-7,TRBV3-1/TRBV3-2,CASSPGTGVREQYF
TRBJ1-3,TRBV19,CASSDRGLYGNTIYF
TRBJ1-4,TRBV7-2,CASSPRGLTNEKLFF
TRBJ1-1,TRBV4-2,CASSSKPRAGYTEAFF
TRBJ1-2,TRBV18,CASSSGISGFRNGYTF
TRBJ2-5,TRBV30,CAWIVGASETQYF
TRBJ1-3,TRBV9,CASSGQVDGNTIYF
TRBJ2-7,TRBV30,CAWTPAGVGEQYF
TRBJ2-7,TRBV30,CAWDRDRGSYEQYF